This T cell receptor beta chain was observed in a study of T-cell reconstitution after alpha-beta-depleted transplantation in children (dated by TCRdb to 2016 to 2017). Concerning the study at large: The study quantitatively tracked T-cell immune reconstitution after TCRalphabeta/CD19-depleted allogeneic hematopoietic cell transplantation in children using TCR repertoire profiling. General study outcomes and caveats: Apparently early alphabetaT-cell count recovery about two months after transplant reportedly relied on only several hundred rapidly expanded clones derived from non-depleted graft cells. In some patients, the high TCRbeta diversity seen at day 60 was put down to recipient T cells and intrathymic progenitors that had survived conditioning. Hyperexpanded clone frequencies declined over subsequent months; after one year, T-cell counts and TCRbeta diversity were mostly attributed to newly produced T cells.

V is clipped by 2 bases and J by 6 bases, and the sequence between their germline boundaries is 11 bases long. Counted from cysteine to phenylalanine, this CDR3 has 15 amino acids. Of all the DNA, just the CDR3 is kept, 45 bases in frame from base 1. CDR1 and CDR2, per the germline V gene, are SNHLY and FYNNEI. The label giving this sample's treatment or condition can be read as: allogeneic hematopoietic cell transplantation with graft depleted of TCRalphabeta T cells and CD19 B cells. Transplant recipients were children who received TCRalphabeta/CD19-depleted allogeneic hematopoietic cell grafts. The library was built by means of PCR. The data were produced on an Illumina HiSeq 2500. Molecular barcoding was employed in the preparation of TCR libraries, with unique molecular identifiers being used to normalize TCRbeta repertoire quantification. The raw public data were reprocessed by TCRdb itself: fastp quality trimming at Q25, MiXCR clonotype calling, in-frame beta chains only. For every CDR3 protein sequence, its rows merge into one entry that carries the most common genes and DNA. Counted in this sample were more than 120,000 distinct CDR3 sequences; 8.8% of them appeared once. Clones ranked in the top ten supply about a sixth of the sample.

Regarding this clonotype: No cognate antigen has been identified for it. This may be a read error: a much more frequent sequence differs by one nucleotide.

This clonotype was obtained from a female patient aged 2-10 years who had a stem cell transplant for congenital amegakaryocytic thrombocytopenia, so the T cells may come from the graft donor. The sequencing used PBMCs, mostly from graft donor cells, collected 180 days after TCRalphabeta/CD19-depleted stem cell transplant. Recombination joined TRBV2 with TRBJ1-6; a confident D gene designation cannot be given. The DNA sequence is given as TGTGCCAGCAGTGAATGTTGGGGAACTAATTCACCCCTCCACTTT. Its protein product is CASSECWGTNSPLHF.